The 2 T cell receptor beta chains below were found in one sample sequenced in a study of blood T cells in healthy people across ages. The use of a sample-barcoded 5' primer and a J-beta primer mix characterized a second PCR of roughly 7 to 12 cycles. TCRdb ran MiXCR on the 5' RACE reads and lists one entry per CDR3 protein. The profile shows hundreds of thousands of distinct CDR3 sequences, less than 25% of them singletons. These data are also associated with another study on T cells of mothers and their children.

The sequenced sample was blood. The receptor set was obtained from a boy aged 5-17 years in good health.

The chain combines TRBV20-1 with TRBJ1-3; no definite D call. CDR1 DFQATT and CDR2 SNEGSKA come from the germline V gene (reference sequence). Trimming shortened V by 0 bases and J by 4 bases, and 13 bases separated the two germline ends. The CDR3 covers 15 residues. CDR3 bases: TGCAGTGCTAGAGAAGGCCCGGCCATCGGAAACACCATATATTTT. Protein sequence: CSAREGPAIGNTIYF.

The J gene is TRBJ2-2, the V gene TRBV2; 9 bases line up with TRBD2. The CDR3 loop spans 15 amino acids. CDR1 and CDR2 from the germline V gene are SNHLY and FYNNEI. V was pared by 7 bases and J by 6 bases, with 9 bases of the junction left unmatched. CDR3 region: CASTSWLAGAGELFF. Written as DNA, the CDR3 is TGTGCCAGCACGAGTTGGTTAGCGGGAGCCGGGGAGCTGTTTTTT.